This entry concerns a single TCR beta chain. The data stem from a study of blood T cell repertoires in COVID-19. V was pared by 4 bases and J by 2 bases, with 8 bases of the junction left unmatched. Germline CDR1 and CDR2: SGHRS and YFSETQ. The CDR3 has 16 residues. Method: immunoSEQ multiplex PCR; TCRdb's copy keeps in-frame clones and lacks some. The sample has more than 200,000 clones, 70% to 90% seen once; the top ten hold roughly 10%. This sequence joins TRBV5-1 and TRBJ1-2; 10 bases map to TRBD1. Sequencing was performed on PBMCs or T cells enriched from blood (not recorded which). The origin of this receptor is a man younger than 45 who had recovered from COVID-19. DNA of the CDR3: TGCGCCAGCAGCCCCCGGACAGGGGGGGGAAACTATGGCTACACCTTC. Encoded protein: CASSPRTGGGNYGYTF.